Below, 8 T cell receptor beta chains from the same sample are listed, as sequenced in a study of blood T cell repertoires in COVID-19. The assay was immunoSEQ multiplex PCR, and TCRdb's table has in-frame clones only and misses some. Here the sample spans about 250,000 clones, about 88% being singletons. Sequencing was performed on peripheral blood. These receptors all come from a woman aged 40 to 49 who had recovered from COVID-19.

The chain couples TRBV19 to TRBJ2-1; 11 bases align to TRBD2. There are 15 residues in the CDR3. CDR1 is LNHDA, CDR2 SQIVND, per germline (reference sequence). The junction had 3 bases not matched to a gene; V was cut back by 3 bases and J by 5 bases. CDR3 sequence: CASSIGTSGNNEQFF. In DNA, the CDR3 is TGTGCCAGTAGTATTGGGACTAGCGGAAACAATGAGCAGTTCTTC.

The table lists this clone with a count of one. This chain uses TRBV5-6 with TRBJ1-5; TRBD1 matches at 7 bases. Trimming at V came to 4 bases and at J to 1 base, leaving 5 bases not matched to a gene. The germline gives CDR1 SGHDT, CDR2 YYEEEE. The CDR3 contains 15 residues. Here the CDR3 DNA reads TGTGCCAGCAGCATAGGGGGCTCGAGCAATCAGCCCCAGCATTTT. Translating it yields CASSIGGSSNQPQHF.

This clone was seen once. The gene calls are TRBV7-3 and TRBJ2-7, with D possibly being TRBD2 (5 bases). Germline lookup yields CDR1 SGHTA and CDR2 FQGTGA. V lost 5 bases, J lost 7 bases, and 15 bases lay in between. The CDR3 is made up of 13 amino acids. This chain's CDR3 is CASSPTAGREQYF. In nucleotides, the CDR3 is TGTGCCAGCAGCCCCACGGCGGGTAGGGAGCAGTACTTC.

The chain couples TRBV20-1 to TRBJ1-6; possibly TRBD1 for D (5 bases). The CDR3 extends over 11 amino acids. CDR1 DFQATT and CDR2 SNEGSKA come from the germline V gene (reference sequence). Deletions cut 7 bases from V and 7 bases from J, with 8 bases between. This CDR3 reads CSGGNNSPLHF. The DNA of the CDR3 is TGCAGTGGGGGCAACAATTCACCCCTCCACTTT.

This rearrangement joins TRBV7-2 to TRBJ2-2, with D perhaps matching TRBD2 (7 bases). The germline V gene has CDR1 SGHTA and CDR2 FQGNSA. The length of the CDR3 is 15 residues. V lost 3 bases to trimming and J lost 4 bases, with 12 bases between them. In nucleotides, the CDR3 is TGTGCCAGCAGCTTGGGCGGGGGCCCCACCGGGGAGCTGTTTTTT. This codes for CASSLGGGPTGELFF.

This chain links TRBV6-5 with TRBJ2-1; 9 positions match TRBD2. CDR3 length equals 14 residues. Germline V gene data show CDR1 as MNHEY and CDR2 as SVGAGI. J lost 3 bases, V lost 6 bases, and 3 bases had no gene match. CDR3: CASRGLADYNEQFF. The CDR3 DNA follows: TGTGCCAGCAGGGGACTAGCCGACTACAATGAGCAGTTCTTC.

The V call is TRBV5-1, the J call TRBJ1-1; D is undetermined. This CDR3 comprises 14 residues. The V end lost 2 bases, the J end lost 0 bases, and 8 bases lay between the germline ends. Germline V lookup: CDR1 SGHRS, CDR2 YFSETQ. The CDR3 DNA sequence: TGCGCCAGCAGCTTTGAGCCGGTGAACACTGAAGCTTTCTTT. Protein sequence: CASSFEPVNTEAFF.

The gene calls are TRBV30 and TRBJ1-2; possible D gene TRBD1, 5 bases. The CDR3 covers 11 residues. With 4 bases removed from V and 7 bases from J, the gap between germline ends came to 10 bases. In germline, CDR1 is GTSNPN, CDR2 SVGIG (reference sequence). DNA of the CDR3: TGTGCCTGGACAGGGTCGGTTGGCTACACCTTC. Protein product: CAWTGSVGYTF.